The entry below gives a single T cell receptor beta chain sequence along with its context. This CDR3 is 16 amino acids long. Germline-derived CDR1 and CDR2 are SGDLS and YYNGEE. Trimming cost V 0 bases and J 4 bases; bases outside gene matches: 6. The data were taken from a study of blood T cell repertoires in COVID-19. At the level of the study: From T cells, B-cell-depleted T cells, or PBMCs came the material, which was cDNA or gDNA.

One Seattle source followed patients from active infection through their disease course. Method: immunoSEQ multiplex PCR; TCRdb's copy keeps in-frame clones and lacks some. The sample has 220,000 or so clones, roughly 86% seen once. Material for sequencing was peripheral blood. J is TRBJ2-2 and V is TRBV9, with TRBD2 identical over 7 bases. The sequence was obtained from a woman between 50 and 59 years old with COVID-19, enrolled during active disease. The CDR3 DNA reads TGTGCCAGCAGCGTAGAGGGGCGGGGGATCACCGGGGAGCTGTTTTTT. Protein product: CASSVEGRGITGELFF.